A single sample gave rise to the 10 T cell receptor beta chains below, sequenced in a study of shared clonotypes between healthy human individuals. Generated by immunoSEQ multiplex PCR, the TCRdb table keeps only in-frame clones and is missing some. The sample lists about 2.3 million clones; 80% to 95% were seen once. The specimen was naive CD4+ T cells from PBMCs. Subset: CD45RA+ positively selected. The receptors shown here come from a young man in good health. Some clones in this sample may be carry-over from other donors' samples.

This chain joins TRBV5-1 and TRBJ2-5; 7 bases fit TRBD2. Germline V gives CDR1 SGHRS, CDR2 YFSETQ. This CDR3 is built from 15 residues. J was trimmed by 2 bases and V by 0 bases; bases with no gene match: 4. The DNA of the CDR3 is TGCGCCAGCAGCTTGGATAGCGGGCCTCAAGAGACCCAGTACTTC. Residues: CASSLDSGPQETQYF. The whole variable domain, remainder taken from reference TRBV5-1 and TRBJ2-5, is KAGVTQTPRYLIKTRGQQVTLSCSPISGHRSVSWYQQTPGQGLQFLFEYFSETQRNKGNFPGRFSGRQFSNSRSEMNVSTLELGDSALYLCASSLDSGPQETQYFGPGTRLLVL.

This chain uses TRBV28 with TRBJ1-5; perhaps TRBD1 as D (5 bases). The CDR3 is 13 amino acids. Germline V gene sequence: CDR1 MDHEN, CDR2 SYDVKM. The V end was cut by 1 base, the J end by 15 bases, with 16 bases between. In DNA form, the CDR3 reads TGTGCCAGCAGTTTATCGACAGCCATCTTCTGGCATTTT. Residues: CASSLSTAIFWHF.

The sample holds one count of this clone. The V gene is TRBV28, the J gene TRBJ1-2; D is perhaps TRBD1 (5 bases). Trimming shortened V by 8 bases and J by 6 bases, and 22 bases separated the two germline ends. This CDR3 spans 15 amino acids. Germline assignment: CDR1 MDHEN and CDR2 SYDVKM. Here the CDR3 DNA reads TGTGCCAGCGGGCCCTCGGACATCCGCGGGGATGGCTACACCTTC. It is translated as CASGPSDIRGDGYTF.

Details on this clone: Other DNA sequences in this specimen translate into the identical CDR3. This chain links TRBV6-5 with TRBJ1-3; 8 bases map to TRBD1. The CDR3 extends over 15 amino acids. The ends lost 6 bases at V and 0 bases at J; junction bases unmatched: 4. CDR1 is MNHEY and CDR2 is SVGAGI in the germline V gene. Here the CDR3 DNA reads TGTGCCAGCAGCCGACAGGGGAACTCTGGAAACACCATATATTTT. It translates to CASSRQGNSGNTIYF.

This clone was observed a single time. V usage is TRBV7-2 and J usage is TRBJ2-5; 8 bases align to TRBD2. V gave up 4 bases and J gave up 7 bases; unmatched junction bases: 8. Germline V lookup: CDR1 SGHTA, CDR2 FQGNSA. CDR3 size: 14 residues. The CDR3 region has the DNA TGTGCCAGCAGCTCGAGCGGGAGTGGAGTGACCCAGTACTTC. Translating gives CASSSSGSGVTQYF.

CDR3: CASSQGGLNYEQYF. The DNA for the CDR3 is TGCGCCAGCAGCCAAGGGGGCCTTAACTACGAGCAGTACTTC. The V gene is TRBV4-1, the J gene TRBJ2-7; possibly TRBD1 for D (5 bases). The CDR3 contains 14 residues. V dropped 1 base and J dropped 3 bases, with 10 bases sitting between them. Looked up from germline, CDR1 is MGHRA and CDR2 is YSYEKL.

V and J are TRBV29-1 and TRBJ2-5; perhaps D is TRBD1 or TRBD2 (7 bases each). V dropped 5 bases and J dropped 4 bases, with 17 bases sitting between them. This CDR3 contains 14 residues. CDR1 and CDR2 from the germline V gene are SQVTM and ANQGSEA. The CDR3 here is CSVLETGRGETQYF. CDR3 nucleotides: TGCAGCGTTCTAGAGACAGGGAGGGGAGAGACCCAGTACTTC.

This clone showed up just once. The chain recombines TRBV28 with TRBJ1-5, with D perhaps matching TRBD1 (6 bases). With 5 bases removed from V and 7 bases from J, the gap between germline ends came to 21 bases. This CDR3 region has 16 residues. In germline, CDR1 is MDHEN, CDR2 SYDVKM. CDR3 nucleotides: TGTGCCAGCAGTCCCGGCCCCAACATGGGGACACAGCCCCAGCATTTT. Translating it yields CASSPGPNMGTQPQHF. Full variable domain (missing parts from reference TRBV28 and TRBJ1-5): DVKVTQSSRYLVKRTGEKVFLECVQDMDHENMFWYRQDPGLGLRLIYFSYDVKMKEKGDIPEGYSVSREKKERFSLILESASTNQTSMYLCASSPGPNMGTQPQHFGDGTRLSIL.

The chain employs TRBV28 and TRBJ2-7; 11 positions agree with TRBD2. The V gene's germline CDR1 is MDHEN and CDR2 SYDVKM. V was clipped by 4 bases and J by 0 bases; unmatched bases: 8. The CDR3 is 17 amino acids. The DNA of the CDR3 is TGTGCCAGCAGTTGGGGACTAGCGGTAGGCCCCTCCTACGAGCAGTACTTC. Protein: CASSWGLAVGPSYEQYF.

This chain connects TRBV2 to TRBJ1-5; possible D gene TRBD1, 6 bases. Germline values: CDR1 SNHLY, CDR2 FYNNEI. This CDR3 is 15 amino acids long. Trimming left V 7 bases short and J 7 bases short, with 20 bases between. Here the CDR3 reads CASTREGGSRQPQHF. The CDR3 region has the DNA TGTGCCAGCACCCGAGAGGGGGGGTCAAGGCAGCCCCAGCATTTT.